The rows below give T cell receptor beta chains drawn from one sample of a study of blood T cell repertoires in COVID-19. Repertoires were generated with immunoSEQ multiplex PCR, while TCRdb's copy carries only in-frame clones and drops some. The repertoire holds about 100,000 clones, with 85% as singletons. The sequencing sample was made of peripheral blood. The receptor source for this set is a human donor in a cohort sampled during active COVID-19. The CDR3 runs from the conserved cysteine through the conserved F or W. The order of the fields is J gene, V gene, CDR3 protein.

j_gene: TRBJ1-4; v_gene: TRBV7-9; CDR3aa: CASSSGGQGYEKLFF
j_gene: TRBJ1-2; v_gene: TRBV12-2; CDR3aa: CASRFTGDGYTF
j_gene: TRBJ1-6; v_gene: TRBV18; CDR3aa: CASSPQDRETSPLHF
j_gene: TRBJ2-5; v_gene: TRBV2; CDR3aa: CASGKGALQETQYF
j_gene: TRBJ2-7; v_gene: TRBV11-2; CDR3aa: CASSPRDTYSYEQYF
j_gene: TRBJ2-3; v_gene: TRBV6-5; CDR3aa: CASRYGQFTDTQYF
j_gene: TRBJ1-2; v_gene: TRBV6-6; CDR3aa: CASSYSPPTMAHGYTF
j_gene: TRBJ2-7; v_gene: TRBV6-5; CDR3aa: CASSYSGGASYEQYF
j_gene: TRBJ2-6; v_gene: TRBV6-2/TRBV6-3; CDR3aa: CASSYSKQSGANVLTF
j_gene: TRBJ2-1; v_gene: TRBV9; CDR3aa: CASSVSGTGVDEQFF
j_gene: TRBJ1-3; v_gene: TRBV6-5; CDR3aa: CASSGGVGDTIYF
j_gene: TRBJ2-7; v_gene: TRBV7-8; CDR3aa: CASSPTGIGEQYF
j_gene: TRBJ2-5; v_gene: TRBV6-5; CDR3aa: CASNAVQETQYF
j_gene: TRBJ1-5; v_gene: TRBV19; CDR3aa: CATDKDSGGQPQHF
j_gene: TRBJ2-5; v_gene: TRBV27; CDR3aa: CASSPFGGDETQYF
j_gene: TRBJ1-1; v_gene: TRBV10-3; CDR3aa: CAISDRGAEAFF
j_gene: TRBJ1-1; v_gene: TRBV2; CDR3aa: CASSGDRNTEAFF
j_gene: TRBJ2-1; v_gene: TRBV5-1; CDR3aa: CASSLTSGSSYNEQFF
j_gene: TRBJ2-1; v_gene: TRBV28; CDR3aa: CASRADSLSYNEQFF
j_gene: TRBJ1-4; v_gene: TRBV6-5; CDR3aa: CASSYGGTANEKLFF
j_gene: TRBJ2-2; v_gene: TRBV7-2; CDR3aa: CASSSGQTNTGELFF
j_gene: TRBJ2-1; v_gene: TRBV6-5; CDR3aa: CASSYRGRAGVLRQFF
j_gene: TRBJ2-7; v_gene: TRBV19; CDR3aa: CASSVPGVPYEQYF
j_gene: TRBJ1-2; v_gene: TRBV5-6; CDR3aa: CASSLQGAYGYTF
j_gene: TRBJ2-7; v_gene: TRBV11-2; CDR3aa: CASTQGTGGFYEQYF
j_gene: TRBJ2-5; v_gene: TRBV3-1/TRBV3-2; CDR3aa: CASSQGGGPHETQYF
j_gene: TRBJ1-2; v_gene: TRBV3-1/TRBV3-2; CDR3aa: CASSQGLPVHTF
j_gene: TRBJ2-7; v_gene: TRBV19; CDR3aa: CASSNQDSGLYEQYF
j_gene: TRBJ2-1; v_gene: TRBV5-1; CDR3aa: CASSLVPSGNEQFF
j_gene: TRBJ1-4; v_gene: TRBV14; CDR3aa: CASSQDTGTNEKLFF
j_gene: TRBJ2-7; v_gene: TRBV29-1; CDR3aa: CSVRAPYEQYF
j_gene: TRBJ2-1; v_gene: TRBV5-4; CDR3aa: CASSPTSEFHNEQFF
j_gene: TRBJ1-1; v_gene: TRBV29-1; CDR3aa: CSVVISTEAFF
j_gene: TRBJ2-3; v_gene: TRBV7-2; CDR3aa: CASSQGLGGTDTQYF
j_gene: TRBJ2-2; v_gene: TRBV4-3; CDR3aa: CASSHSGQGAGELFF
j_gene: TRBJ2-7; v_gene: TRBV5-6; CDR3aa: CASSSRDRGSYEQYF
j_gene: TRBJ1-2; v_gene: TRBV30; CDR3aa: CAWSVQVTGVYGYTF
j_gene: TRBJ2-1; v_gene: TRBV15; CDR3aa: CATSRGTGVGNEQFF
j_gene: TRBJ1-1; v_gene: TRBV5-8; CDR3aa: CASSFLGRGGTEAFF
j_gene: TRBJ1-2; v_gene: TRBV11-2; CDR3aa: CASSLAGGGGYTF
j_gene: TRBJ1-2; v_gene: TRBV7-9; CDR3aa: CASSLAGAYYGYTF